This T cell receptor beta chain came from a study of blood T cell repertoires in COVID-19. Study in general: COVID-19 samples, acute and convalescent, were from the United States, Italy and Spain. The analysed material was cDNA or gDNA that came from T cells, B-cell-depleted T cells, or PBMCs.

Germline CDR1 SGDLS, CDR2 YYNGEE. This CDR3 is built from 15 residues. After removal of 4 bases from V and 5 bases from J, the junction contained 4 bases not matched to a gene. Per the original data handling: Amplified reference gene primers provided the basis for estimating nucleated cell counts. Libraries were prepared by immunoSEQ multiplex PCR; TCRdb keeps only in-frame clonotypes and omits some of them. The DNA was the basis for D and trimming; V, J and clone size are from that table. The sample contains about 330,000 clones, around 89% of which appear only once. Sequencing was done on a sample of peripheral blood. This chain connects TRBV9 to TRBJ1-3; 12 bases match TRBD1. This TCR was sampled from a woman aged 45-65 years with active or convalescent COVID-19. The CDR3 DNA is TGTGCCAGCAGCCCCGGGACAGGGGGCAGAAACACCATATATTTT. Its translation is CASSPGTGGRNTIYF. The whole variable domain, filled in from reference TRBV9 and TRBJ1-3, reads DSGVTQTPKHLITATGQRVTLRCSPRSGDLSVYWYQQSLDQGLQFLIQYYNGEERAKGNILERFSAQQFPDLHSELNLSSLELGDSALYFCASSPGTGGRNTIYFGEGSWLTVV.